The rows below give T cell receptor beta chains drawn from one sample of a study of early T cells in non-severe SARS-CoV-2 infection. TCRdb passed the 5' RACE reads through MiXCR, listing each CDR3 protein once. The sample records about 76,000 distinct CDR3 sequences, roughly 10% being singletons. The source material was whole blood. The receptors shown here come from an adult who was a healthcare worker with PCR-confirmed SARS-CoV-2 infection or an uninfected control (not recorded which). Both conserved end residues are part of each CDR3. A D gene is named only where the DNA matches it firmly. Clone size appears in some rows only: once, few, many, or a class for an expanded clone.

v_gene	abundance	d_gene	j_gene	CDR3aa	CDR3nt
TRBV20-1	few	TRBD1	TRBJ1-4	CSAQTGGNEKLFF	TGCAGTGCTCAGACAGGGGGCAACGAAAAACTGTTTTTT
TRBV3-1	few	-	TRBJ2-7	CASSLRGGYEQYF	TGTGCCAGCAGCCTGAGGGGGGGCTACGAGCAGTACTTC
TRBV3-1	-	TRBD2	TRBJ2-7	CASTLGGLERYEQYF	TGTGCCAGCACCTTAGGGGGACTAGAGAGATACGAGCAGTACTTC
TRBV20-1	many	-	TRBJ2-7	CSARDGRARRNEQYF	TGCAGTGCTAGAGATGGCAGGGCGAGAAGGAACGAGCAGTACTTC
TRBV7-6	many	-	TRBJ2-2	CASSLEGGITNTGELFF	TGTGCCAGCAGCTTAGAAGGAGGGATTACGAACACCGGGGAGCTGTTTTTT
TRBV7-2	-	-	TRBJ2-5	CASSLATGMGVETQYF	TGTGCCAGCAGCTTAGCGACAGGCATGGGGGTCGAGACCCAGTACTTC
TRBV10-3	many	TRBD2	TRBJ2-2	CAIGGLTSNTGELFF	TGTGCCATCGGGGGACTAACTTCGAACACCGGGGAGCTGTTTTTT
TRBV13	many	-	TRBJ2-2	CASSLGTSGELFF	TGTGCCAGCAGCTTAGGAACCTCGGGGGAGCTGTTTTTT
TRBV9	many	-	TRBJ1-1	CASSVEGGARVAFF	TGTGCCAGCAGCGTAGAAGGGGGGGCGCGTGTAGCTTTCTTT
TRBV11-2	-	TRBD1	TRBJ2-7	CASSLILGTVNYEQYF	TGTGCCAGCAGCTTAATTCTCGGGACAGTTAATTACGAGCAGTACTTC
TRBV7-2	few	-	TRBJ1-2	CASSLSEANYGYTF	TGTGCCAGCAGCTTATCGGAAGCAAACTATGGCTACACCTTC
TRBV20-1	-	TRBD2	TRBJ2-7	CSARRGGLQIAYEQYF	TGCAGTGCTAGAAGGGGAGGGTTACAGATAGCCTACGAGCAGTACTTC
TRBV7-2	-	-	TRBJ2-2	CASSPRTNTGELFF	TGTGCCAGCAGCCCAAGGACGAACACCGGGGAGCTGTTTTTT
TRBV30	-	TRBD2	TRBJ2-5	CAWSQSGGETQYF	TGTGCCTGGAGTCAAAGCGGGGGAGAGACCCAGTACTTC
TRBV5-1	-	-	TRBJ2-3	CASSLAGVADTQYF	TGCGCCAGCAGCTTGGCGGGAGTAGCAGATACGCAGTATTTT
TRBV3-1	few	TRBD2	TRBJ2-5	CASSPVLARTQETQYF	TGTGCCAGCAGCCCGGTACTAGCGAGGACCCAAGAGACCCAGTACTTC
TRBV5-5	few	-	TRBJ1-4	CASSPLTATNEKLFF	TGTGCCAGCAGCCCCCTCACTGCAACTAATGAAAAACTGTTTTTT
TRBV11-2	many	-	TRBJ2-7	CASSFRPEGEQYF	TGTGCCAGCAGCTTCCGGCCCGAGGGCGAGCAGTACTTC
TRBV19	many	TRBD1	TRBJ1-1	CASSWDRENTEAFF	TGTGCCAGTAGTTGGGACAGGGAGAACACTGAAGCTTTCTTT
TRBV3-1	many	-	TRBJ2-7	CASSQDRVAGQYF	TGTGCCAGCAGCCAAGATCGGGTGGCGGGGCAGTACTTC
TRBV7-2	-	TRBD2	TRBJ2-7	CASSGPRSSGDPLGGYEQYF	TGTGCCAGCAGCGGCCCGAGGTCTAGCGGGGACCCTCTGGGTGGCTACGAGCAGTACTTC
TRBV5-4	-	-	TRBJ2-2	CASSLESGSAGELFF	TGTGCCAGCAGCTTGGAGTCGGGGAGCGCCGGGGAGCTGTTTTTT
TRBV5-6	many	TRBD1	TRBJ1-1	CASSLAQGVTEAFF	TGTGCCAGCAGCTTGGCCCAGGGGGTCACTGAAGCTTTCTTT
TRBV6-5	-	-	TRBJ2-6	CASSYSGVTGANVLTF	TGTGCCAGCAGTTACTCGGGGGTTACTGGGGCCAACGTCCTGACTTTC
TRBV7-2	-	-	TRBJ1-5	CASSLDTGTNQPQHF	TGTGCCAGCAGCTTAGATACGGGAACCAATCAGCCCCAGCATTTT
TRBV6-5	many	-	TRBJ1-3	CASSLNSGNTIYF	TGTGCCAGCAGTCTGAACTCTGGAAACACCATATATTTT
TRBV12-3/TRBV12-4	few	TRBD2	TRBJ2-5	CASSSTGGTETQYF	TGTGCCAGCAGTTCCACGGGAGGGACCGAGACCCAGTACTTC
TRBV7-6	many	TRBD1	TRBJ2-3	CASSRTGAQGADTQYF	TGTGCCAGCAGCCGGACAGGGGCCCAAGGGGCAGATACGCAGTATTTT
TRBV20-1	few	-	TRBJ1-5	CSATDSQGPQHF	TGCAGTGCTACCGACAGCCAGGGGCCCCAGCATTTT
TRBV29-1	-	TRBD1	TRBJ2-3	CSVWDRQGASTDTQYF	TGCAGCGTTTGGGACAGGCAGGGCGCTAGCACAGATACGCAGTATTTT
TRBV7-8	many	-	TRBJ1-4	CASSLGASQSEKLFF	TGTGCCAGCAGCTTAGGCGCTTCCCAATCTGAAAAACTGTTTTTT
TRBV7-6	few	-	TRBJ1-1	CASSLERSDRSMNTEAFF	TGTGCCAGCAGCTTAGAACGGTCGGACAGATCTATGAACACTGAAGCTTTCTTT
TRBV5-1	-	-	TRBJ1-3	CASSLDGSLGGNTIYF	TGCGCCAGCAGCTTGGACGGGTCACTCGGTGGAAACACCATATATTTT
TRBV27	-	-	TRBJ2-3	CASSLFTGTDTQYF	TGTGCCAGCAGTTTATTTACGGGTACAGATACGCAGTATTTT
TRBV6-5	-	-	TRBJ1-1	CASSYSLPQNTEAFF	TGTGCCAGCAGTTACTCGCTTCCCCAGAACACTGAAGCTTTCTTT
TRBV6-2/TRBV6-3	-	-	TRBJ2-7	CASRRGQLEQYF	TGTGCCAGCAGGCGAGGACAACTCGAGCAGTACTTC
TRBV5-1	many	-	TRBJ1-5	CASSLNGPNQPQHF	TGCGCCAGCAGCTTGAATGGCCCGAATCAGCCCCAGCATTTT
TRBV19	many	TRBD1	TRBJ2-6	CASTPSGQFSGANVLTF	TGTGCCAGTACCCCCTCGGGACAGTTCTCTGGGGCCAACGTCCTGACTTTC
TRBV9	-	-	TRBJ1-2	CASSPSGPNYGYTF	TGTGCCAGCAGCCCGAGCGGACCTAACTATGGCTACACCTTC
TRBV10-1	many	-	TRBJ2-1	CASSEDTYNEQFF	TGCGCCAGCAGTGAAGACACCTACAATGAGCAGTTCTTC
TRBV18	-	TRBD2	TRBJ2-5	CASSRSGGAQETQYF	TGTGCCAGCTCACGTAGCGGGGGTGCTCAAGAGACCCAGTACTTC
TRBV29-1	-	-	TRBJ2-3	CSVEGAGSVDTQYF	TGCAGCGTTGAGGGCGCAGGGAGTGTAGATACGCAGTATTTT
TRBV6-2/TRBV6-3	few	-	TRBJ2-3	CASIGDNTDTQYF	TGTGCCAGCATCGGGGACAACACAGATACGCAGTATTTT
TRBV6-6	many	-	TRBJ2-2	CATWGETDTGELFF	TGTGCCACCTGGGGGGAAACGGACACCGGGGAGCTGTTTTTT
TRBV7-2	many	TRBD1	TRBJ2-5	CASSLWWQGAGETQYF	TGTGCCAGCAGCTTATGGTGGCAGGGGGCAGGAGAGACCCAGTACTTC
TRBV7-9	few	-	TRBJ2-7	CASSSLDEQYF	TGTGCCAGCAGCTCGCTAGACGAGCAGTACTTC
TRBV6-5	-	-	TRBJ2-3	CASSWIQGRDTQYF	TGTGCCAGCAGTTGGATCCAGGGGAGAGATACGCAGTATTTT
TRBV6-2/TRBV6-3	many	TRBD1	TRBJ2-7	CASSYGFGQGIFGEQYF	TGTGCCAGCAGTTACGGTTTTGGACAGGGTATTTTTGGCGAGCAGTACTTC
TRBV5-4	many	-	TRBJ1-4	CASSPASNEKLFF	TGTGCCAGCAGCCCGGCCTCCAATGAAAAACTGTTTTTT
TRBV7-9	-	TRBD1	TRBJ2-5	CASTRDSQETQYF	TGTGCCAGCACCCGGGACAGCCAAGAGACCCAGTACTTC